Listed here is a single TCR beta chain. This clone was observed a single time. Its antigen is currently not known. The sample holds no much larger clone one base away, and base qualities are not on file. This entry belongs to a study of blood T cell repertoires in COVID-19 (dated by TCRdb to 2020 to 2022). In the study overall: Collaborator samples came from the United States, Italy and Spain and covered acute and convalescent phases of COVID-19. The samples were drawn from the first 160 participants of the ongoing ImmuneRACE study and from 1,254 subjects provided by 6 global collaborators. A freely available public database, intended as a resource for researchers studying the immune response to SARS-CoV-2, is where the repertoires were released. The material from the prospective study consisted of cDNA or gDNA derived from T cells, B-cell-depleted T cells, or PBMCs. Where available, HLA class I and class II types were obtained from metadata supplied by the sample provider rather than from assay-based typing. The dataset comprised deeply sampled blood TCRbeta repertoires from subjects exposed to, actively infected with, or recovered from COVID-19. Sample metadata almost always included a de-identified subject ID, COVID-19 status, age in years and sex. General study outcomes and caveats: The amount of clinical and demographic metadata varied by source and participant and was provided uncurated.

TCRbeta CDR3 regions were amplified from genomic DNA by means of the immunoSEQ Assay, a bias-controlled multiplex PCR. On the study's bioinformatics: Within the assay, amplification of reference gene primers was used to estimate how many nucleated cells each sample contained. To quantify the absolute abundance of each unique TCRbeta CDR3 rearrangement, sequence reads were collapsed and filtered. For each sample, productive Simpson clonality was calculated as the square root of Simpson's diversity index across productive rearrangements. TCRdb obtained this table from immuneACCESS and retained in-frame rearrangements with V and J assigned. These tables miss some clones; where compared with another copy, unresolved V genes account for less than half of the shortfall, and the remainder is unexplained. The V and J calls and clone size come from that table; D and trimming were worked out from the DNA. Within this sample are 250,000 to 350,000 clones, with around 90% of them counted one time only. Jointly, the top ten make up roughly 2.1% of the sample.

The collaborating institutions used their own protocols to collect whole blood in K2EDTA tubes. For TCRbeta analysis, collaborators shipped samples in one of three forms: frozen whole blood, isolated PBMCs, or DNA extracted from either of those sample types. The sample was peripheral blood. This TCR was recovered from a man between 18 and 29 years old with active or convalescent COVID-19.

The CDR3 here reads CATSGQWNTEAFF. The bases read TGTGCCACCTCGGGACAGTGGAACACTGAAGCTTTCTTT. The rearrangement combines TRBV19 with TRBJ1-1; TRBD1 lines up with 7 middle nucleotides. The CDR3 sequence holds 13 residues, the cysteine and phenylalanine included. Only the CDR3 region is kept as DNA, spanning 39 bases read in frame from base 1. Relative to germline, V is missing 10 bases and J is missing 1 base, with 6 bases of the junction outside any gene match. CDR1 and CDR2 were assigned from the germline V gene (reference sequence) as LNHDA and SQIVND.